This T cell receptor beta chain originates from a study of early T cells in non-severe SARS-CoV-2 infection. The table lists this clonotype with many counts. Looked up from germline, CDR1 is SEHNR and CDR2 is FQNEAQ (reference sequence). V shed 5 bases and J shed 2 bases, with 19 bases lying between them. CDR3 length: 16 residues. From the 5' RACE reads, TCRdb called clonotypes with MiXCR, one entry per CDR3 protein. The sample records 120,000 or so distinct CDR3 sequences, around 12% being singletons. The TCR was taken from an adult who was a healthcare worker with PCR-confirmed SARS-CoV-2 infection or an uninfected control (not recorded which). The V gene is TRBV7-9, the J gene TRBJ2-7, with D possibly being TRBD1 (5 bases). The sequences come from whole blood, collected at baseline. The DNA of the CDR3 is TGTGCCAGCAGCAAAACGAAGGGGCGAACCCCCTACGAGCAGTACTTC. This codes for CASSKTKGRTPYEQYF. The whole variable domain, filled in from reference TRBV7-9 and TRBJ2-7, reads DTGVSQNPRHKITKRGQNVTFRCDPISEHNRLYWYRQTLGQGPEFLTYFQNEAQLEKSRLLSDRFSAERPKGSFSTLEIQRTEQGDSAMYLCASSKTKGRTPYEQYFGPGTRLTVT.